One and the same sample provided the 26 T cell receptor beta chains below, sequenced in a study of preoperative IRX-2 immunotherapy in early breast cancer. Clones were read by immunoSEQ multiplex PCR, and TCRdb kept only the in-frame ones, dropping some. The sample records 34,000 or so clones, 90% to 95% being singletons. Noted treatment: preoperative locoregional IRX-2 cytokine immunotherapy. The sample was acquired from a patient treated with IRX-2 immunotherapy. Receptors were obtained from a human donor with breast cancer.

This sequence joins TRBV19 and TRBJ1-3; D is uncertain. The V gene's germline CDR1 is LNHDA and CDR2 SQIVND (reference sequence). The CDR3 covers 14 residues. Trimming took off 3 bases at V and 4 bases at J, with 10 bases between the two ends. The DNA for the CDR3 is TGTGCCAGTAGTATCCCAGGCTTGGGAAACACCATATATTTT. Residues: CASSIPGLGNTIYF.

The V call is TRBV2, the J call TRBJ1-2; a possible D gene is TRBD1 (6 bases). This CDR3 comprises 13 residues. The V end was cut by 4 bases, the J end by 4 bases, with 10 bases between. The germline V gene encodes CDR1 SNHLY and CDR2 FYNNEI. CDR3 bases: TGTGCCAGCAGTGGTAGGACAGCCTATGGCTACACCTTC. Its translation is CASSGRTAYGYTF.

Note on this clone: No DNA is shown, since the ends of the CDR3 on it are uncertain; the CDR3 is the one TCRdb lists. This sequence joins TRBV5-1 and TRBJ1-1. A total of 15 residues make up the CDR3, ends included. CDR1 SGHRS and CDR2 YFSETQ come from the germline V gene. The CDR3: CASSFGNGQNTEAFF.

The V and J genes are TRBV10-1 and TRBJ2-3; the D gene could be TRBD1 or TRBD2 (7 bases each). The V and J ends lost 5 bases and 6 bases respectively, with 18 bases between them. The CDR3 totals 15 residues. CDR1 and CDR2 from the germline V gene are WNHNN and SYGVQD (reference sequence). As DNA, the CDR3 is TGCGCCAGCAGTAGGACTACAGGGGAGGGGGATACGCAGTATTTT. Its protein product is CASSRTTGEGDTQYF.

The chain couples TRBV4-1 to TRBJ1-3, with unresolved D. The germline V and J ends were trimmed by 4 bases and 0 bases, with 7 bases remaining between them. CDR1 and CDR2 from the germline V gene are MGHRA and YSYEKL. This CDR3 has 14 amino acids. The CDR3 region has the DNA TGCGCCAGCAGCCTAAGGGTCTCTGGAAACACCATATATTTT. Protein sequence: CASSLRVSGNTIYF.

The gene calls are TRBV10-1 and TRBJ2-1; 9 positions agree with TRBD1. Germline CDR1 WNHNN, CDR2 SYGVQD (reference sequence). V lost 0 bases and J lost 10; bases outside the gene matches: 4. The CDR3 totals 14 residues. CDR3 sequence: CASSESGQGKEQFF. In DNA form, the CDR3 reads TGCGCCAGCAGTGAGTCGGGACAGGGAAAAGAGCAGTTCTTC.

The CDR3 nucleotides are TGTGCCAGCAGTTTACTGGGGACAGGGAACGAGCAGTACTTC. Its translation is CASSLLGTGNEQYF. The V and J genes are TRBV27 and TRBJ2-7; the match to TRBD1 covers 9 bases. CDR1 is MNHEY and CDR2 is SMNVEV in the germline V gene (reference sequence). J lost 5 bases, V lost 2 bases, and 4 bases had no gene match. The CDR3 runs 14 residues.

The CDR3 loop is CASTPRGEGSYEQYF. CDR3 DNA: TGTGCCAGCACTCCACGGGGGGAGGGCTCCTACGAGCAGTACTTC. The J gene is TRBJ2-7, the V gene TRBV28; TRBD2 matches 7 bases. The CDR3 runs 15 residues. Germline values: CDR1 MDHEN, CDR2 SYDVKM. J was trimmed by 0 bases and V by 7 bases; bases with no gene match: 9.

The chain links TRBV28 to TRBJ1-4, with D perhaps matching TRBD1 (5 bases). CDR3 length: 15 amino acids. Between the trimmed V and J ends, which lost 6 bases and 1 base, there was a span of 12 bases. Per germline, CDR1 MDHEN and CDR2 SYDVKM. The DNA for the CDR3 is TGTGCCAGCAGGACCGCGGGGGTAACTAATGAAAAACTGTTTTTT. Amino acid sequence: CASRTAGVTNEKLFF.

The chain joins TRBV19 to TRBJ1-1; D is ambiguous. Germline V lookup: CDR1 LNHDA, CDR2 SQIVND (reference sequence). This CDR3 is 12 amino acids long. Trimming cost V 0 bases and J 11 bases, with 10 bases left between them. This CDR3 is CASSIEGQLAFF. CDR3 DNA sequence: TGTGCCAGTAGTATAGAAGGGCAGTTGGCTTTCTTT.

This chain links TRBV7-3 with TRBJ2-3, with 7 positions matching TRBD2. Per germline, CDR1 SGHTA and CDR2 FQGTGA. CDR3 length equals 12 residues. Trimming took 5 bases from V and 6 from J; bases not matched to a gene: 2. CDR3 residues: CASSLSGDTQYF. The CDR3 DNA reads as TGTGCCAGCAGCCTTAGCGGGGATACGCAGTATTTT.

V gene TRBV6-5 combines with J gene TRBJ2-1; 7 bases match TRBD2. V was pared by 2 bases and J by 8 bases, with 9 bases of the junction left unmatched. The CDR3 sequence is 15 residues long. The germline V gene encodes CDR1 MNHEY and CDR2 SVGAGI. The CDR3 is CASSYGVGRVHEQFF. As DNA, the CDR3 is TGTGCCAGCAGTTACGGGGTGGGGAGGGTCCATGAGCAGTTCTTC.

The chain recombines TRBV30 with TRBJ2-7, with D possibly being TRBD1 (5 bases). This CDR3 is 13 amino acids long. CDR1 is GTSNPN and CDR2 is SVGIG in the germline V gene (reference sequence). V was shortened by 1 base and J by 2 bases, with 9 bases between the two germline ends. The CDR3 coding sequence is TGTGCCTGGAGTGAAGGGGTTCCCTACGAGCAGTACTTC. Protein: CAWSEGVPYEQYF.

This clone was found once. This sequence joins TRBV5-1 and TRBJ2-7, with 10 bases matching TRBD2. After removal of 3 bases from V and 2 bases from J, the junction contained 8 bases not matched to a gene. This CDR3 has 16 amino acids. The germline gives CDR1 SGHRS, CDR2 YFSETQ. This CDR3 is CASSSLSGGPTYEQYF. CDR3 DNA sequence: TGCGCCAGCAGCTCCCTTAGCGGGGGGCCTACCTACGAGCAGTACTTC.

The gene calls are TRBV4-2 and TRBJ2-7, with 11 nucleotides matching TRBD1. The CDR3 is made up of 16 amino acids. V dropped 1 base and J dropped 3; count of bases not matched to a gene: 5. Germline loops: CDR1 LGHNA, CDR2 YNFKEQ. CDR3 nucleotide sequence: TGTGCCAGCAGCCAAGTTCCCGGGACAGGGGGCTACGAGCAGTACTTC. Translated: CASSQVPGTGGYEQYF.

The gene calls are TRBV9 and TRBJ1-5; D is possibly TRBD1 (5 bases). This CDR3 is 14 amino acids long. Trimming removed 3 bases from V and 6 bases from J, with 13 bases in between. CDR1 SGDLS and CDR2 YYNGEE come from the germline V gene. CDR3 DNA: TGTGCCAGCAGCGCCCCGGGGGAGGGTCAGCCCCAGCATTTT. Translating gives CASSAPGEGQPQHF.

CDR3 coding DNA: TGTGCCAGCAGCGTCGGACTAGCGGGGGGAACGAACACCGGGGAGCTGTTTTTT. Translated, it gives CASSVGLAGGTNTGELFF. The rearrangement links TRBV9 to TRBJ2-2, with TRBD2 matching 14 bases. Trimming removed 2 bases from V and 0 bases from J; junction bases left unmatched: 3. The CDR3 runs to 18 residues. Germline assignment: CDR1 SGDLS and CDR2 YYNGEE.

This clone occurred a few times. The chain couples TRBV21-1 to TRBJ1-5. TRBV21-1 is a pseudogene segment. CDR3 length equals 12 residues. Here the CDR3 reads CASSKDSQPQHF. The CDR3, as DNA: TGTGCCAGCAGCAAAGATAGCCAGCCCCAGCATTTT.

This clone was found once. The chain employs TRBV7-9 and TRBJ2-7, with 11 positions matching TRBD2. The CDR3 contains 14 residues. V lost 7 bases and J lost 6; bases outside the gene matches: 8. Germline V gene sequence: CDR1 SEHNR, CDR2 FQNEAQ (reference sequence). The CDR3, as DNA: TGTGCCAGCACCCTAGCGGGAGGCCTTCGCGAGCAGTACTTC. This translates into CASTLAGGLREQYF.

The chain employs TRBV2 and TRBJ2-5, with D tentatively TRBD1 (5 bases). Looked up from germline, CDR1 is SNHLY and CDR2 is FYNNEI. CDR3 length equals 12 residues. The germline V and J ends were trimmed by 9 bases and 3 bases, with 11 bases remaining between them. CDR3 protein: CARPTAKETQYF. CDR3 sequence (DNA): TGTGCCAGACCGACAGCGAAAGAGACCCAGTACTTC. Variable domain in full (rest from reference TRBV2 and TRBJ2-5): EPEVTQTPSHQVTQMGQEVILRCVPISNHLYFYWYRQILGQKVEFLVSFYNNEISEKSEIFDDQFSVERPDGSNFTLKIRSTKLEDSAMYFCARPTAKETQYFGPGTRLLVL.

The CDR3 loop reads CASSYPSRDRERHMNTEAFF. The CDR3 DNA follows: TGTGCCAGCAGTTATCCGTCCCGGGACAGGGAACGTCATATGAACACTGAAGCTTTCTTT. This sequence joins TRBV6-9 and TRBJ1-1; 9 nucleotides line up with TRBD1. V lost 2 bases, J lost 0 bases, and 16 bases stayed unmatched. The CDR3 has 20 residues. Germline CDR1 reads MNHGY; CDR2 reads SVAAGI.

The CDR3 nucleotides are TGTGCCAGCAGTTTCATCAGGGAGGGAGACGAAAAACTGTTTTTT. Protein sequence: CASSFIREGDEKLFF. This chain joins TRBV6-6 and TRBJ1-4, with TRBD1 as a possible D gene (5 bases). The CDR3 length is 15 residues. Trimming shortened V by 4 bases and J by 8 bases, and 17 bases separated the two germline ends. Germline V lookup: CDR1 MNHNY, CDR2 SVGAGI (reference sequence).

V gene TRBV7-9 combines with J gene TRBJ2-5; no clear D gene. V was pared by 3 bases and J by 4 bases, with 3 bases between. The germline V gene has CDR1 SEHNR and CDR2 FQNEAQ (reference sequence). The CDR3 consists of 11 residues. The CDR3 here is CASSFRETQYF. The CDR3 DNA sequence: TGTGCCAGCAGCTTTAGAGAGACCCAGTACTTC.

J is TRBJ2-7 and V is TRBV9, with D possibly being TRBD1 (5 bases). The CDR3 is 13 residues long. V shed 4 bases and J shed 5 bases, with 13 bases lying between them. Germline CDR1 SGDLS, CDR2 YYNGEE. The CDR3 protein is CASSPGQVDEQYF. The CDR3 DNA follows: TGTGCCAGCAGCCCTGGACAAGTCGACGAGCAGTACTTC.

This chain connects TRBV5-1 to TRBJ2-3; TRBD2 matches 9 bases. V gave up 3 bases and J gave up 1 base; unmatched junction bases: 3. The CDR3 has 15 amino acids. Germline CDR1 and CDR2: SGHRS and YFSETQ. The CDR3 sequence is CASSSGTSRTDTQYF. CDR3 bases: TGCGCCAGCAGCTCCGGGACTAGCCGCACAGATACGCAGTATTTT.

The CDR3 DNA reads TGTGCCATCCAGGACAGAGTCTATGGCTACACCTTC. It codes for CAIQDRVYGYTF. The J gene is TRBJ1-2, the V gene TRBV2, with a weak D call TRBD1 (6 bases). The ends were cut back, 10 bases at V and 4 bases at J, with 13 bases in the middle. This CDR3 has 12 amino acids. Germline CDR1 and CDR2: SNHLY and FYNNEI. The full variable domain, in which reference TRBV2 and TRBJ1-2 provide the parts outside the CDR3, is EPEVTQTPSHQVTQMGQEVILRCVPISNHLYFYWYRQILGQKVEFLVSFYNNEISEKSEIFDDQFSVERPDGSNFTLKIRSTKLEDSAMYFCAIQDRVYGYTFGSGTRLTVV.